This T cell receptor beta chain was captured in a study of CD8 T cells in Susac syndrome. Study-wide background: There were Susac syndrome patients who were therapy-naive at blood draw, others on corticosteroids, and others on intravenous immunoglobulin alone.

Sequencing targeted TCR beta in T cells from blood (CD8+ and CD4+). With random hexamers, reverse transcription was performed on about 0.5 to 1 ug of RNA. TCR beta CDR3 was amplified by immunoSEQ multiplex PCR. This amplification extended across 54 Vbeta and 13 Jbeta segments. MiXCR, run by TCRdb on the immunoSEQ multiplex PCR reads, gives a single entry per CDR3 protein. Altogether about 190,000 distinct CDR3 sequences are present, roughly 94% being singletons, with the ten largest covering around 0.16%. The germline CDR1 and CDR2 sequences are GTSNPN and SVGIG (reference sequence). The CDR3 is made up of 11 amino acids. Trimming took 3 bases from V and 5 from J, leaving 8 bases between them.

Sequencing was done on a sample of CD8+ T cells from PBMCs. The receptor was derived from a human donor with Susac syndrome. The genes are TRBV30 and TRBJ2-7; a possible D gene is TRBD1 (5 bases). CDR3 loop: CAWSPGNEQYF. CDR3 bases: TGTGCCTGGAGCCCAGGGAACGAGCAGTACTTC.